The source of this TCR beta chain is a study of T cells after yellow fever vaccination (dated by TCRdb to the late 2010s). Study-wide context: The SMART-Seq v4 Ultra Low Input RNA kit was used to prepare libraries from fractions with low cell numbers. To follow T-cell clones before and after both primary and booster YFV17D yellow fever vaccination, bulk TCR alpha and beta repertoires underwent longitudinal sequencing. Two healthy male donors, one aged 18 to 30 and one aged 30 to 40 years, were included in the cohort. Blood samples were taken at several timepoints before and after primary and secondary immunization, and bulk PBMC replicates and cell subsets were isolated.

Findings and caveats that apply to the study as a whole: A small share of clonotypes occurred in both CD4 and CD8 compartments, likely arising from convergent recombination. Only a couple of donors were included in the study, so the extent to which the findings can be generalized is limited. Compared with the primary T-cell response, the secondary T-cell response was weaker but faster, peaking on day 5 rather than day 15. Most clones expanded after primary vaccination (almost 97% of CD4 and approximately 86% of CD8) were re-detected after the booster, suggesting that broad memory maintenance occurred. Computational filtering was required because FACS-sorted repertoires could contain abundant contaminating clonotypes from the bulk population.

As concerns this clonotype: Its antigen remains undetermined. No clone much larger than this one lies a single base away; base qualities are absent.

Including the terminal cysteine and phenylalanine, the CDR3 comprises 15 residues. Only CDR3 DNA is held: 45 bases, read in frame from base 1. CDR1 and CDR2 are drawn from the germline V gene: KGHDR, SFDVKD. V drops 5 bases and J drops 5 bases, leaving 15 bases in between. TCRdb names Illumina NovaSeq 6000 as the instrument used. TCR cDNA was synthesized by 5'RACE template switching, which introduced a universal primer site and unique molecular identifiers. Priming for cDNA synthesis came from both the TCR alpha and TCR beta constant segments. Two PCR steps were used to amplify libraries, with sample barcodes and sequencing adapters being added in the second step. Sequencing of libraries was done on Illumina HiSeq 2500 (2x100 bp) or NovaSeq (2x150 bp). Per the original workflow: Demultiplexing of reads and collapsing into UMI consensus sequences were performed with MIGEC, and V(D)J alignment was carried out with MiXCR. Clonotypes responding to the vaccine were identified with edgeR on replicate PBMC samples, with the criteria of FDR below 0.01 and a log2 fold change above 5 up to day 15. CD4 or CD8 identity was assigned to each bulk clonotype according to whether the clonotype was present at higher abundance in the sequenced CD4 repertoire or the sequenced CD8 repertoire. TCRdb applied fastp at Q25 and MiXCR to the public reads, then kept only in-frame beta chains. Under each unique CDR3 protein, matching rows form one entry showing the most common genes and DNA. TCRdb's processing, not the study's, gives the V and J calls here. This sample comprises a few hundred thousand distinct CDR3 sequences, roughly 8.7% of them detected only once. The top ten hold around 3.1% of the sample.

What the treatment or condition label conveys for this sample: live attenuated yellow fever vaccine strain. PBMCs were isolated from peripheral blood using a standard Ficoll-Paque protocol. Dynabeads CD4 and CD8 positive selection kits were used to isolate the CD4 and CD8 T-cell fractions. TriZol was used to extract RNA from bulk PBMCs, from CD4 and CD8 fractions, and from dextramer-positive and dextramer-negative fractions. Rearrangement joined TRBV24-1 to TRBJ2-1; a tentative D call is TRBD2 (7 bases match). The sequence came from a man aged 18 to 29 who received the YFV17D yellow fever vaccine. The material sequenced was CD4+ T cells sorted from PBMCs, taken 5 days after the yellow fever booster vaccination. The CDR3 region has the sequence CATSAIGGGNNEQFF. The sequenced DNA is TGTGCCACCAGTGCCATAGGGGGGGGGAACAATGAGCAGTTCTTC.